This T cell receptor beta chain originates from a study of OX40 agonist ivuxolimab in advanced cancers. Study in general: A diagnosis of hepatocellular carcinoma, melanoma, renal cell or head and neck cancer was present in dose-escalation patients. At approximately 80% male, the cohort had a mean age of 60 years, ranging from about 23 to 79.

Only a few counts were recorded for this clone. Its antigen remains unidentified. Broader study findings: Low clonal expansion, among the lowest seen, marked partial responders at 0.1-3.0 mg/kg.

Sequencing was performed with immunoSEQ multiplex PCR; in TCRdb, only in-frame clones are kept and a portion is missing. The sample gives over 35,000 clones, around three quarters of which show up once; approximately 3.9% is in the top ten. The germline V gene encodes CDR1 LNHDA and CDR2 SQIVND (reference sequence). This CDR3 contains 11 residues. Trimming took off 3 bases at V and 10 bases at J, with 8 bases between the two ends. Cycle 7 day 1, cycle 4 day 1, and baseline were the timepoints at which blood was sampled. This clonotype originated in an adult with an advanced solid tumor such as melanoma, head and neck, liver or kidney cancer. The rearrangement uses TRBV19 and TRBJ2-3, with D maybe TRBD2 (6 bases). Sequences were derived from CD4+ or CD8+ T cells sorted from blood, sampled in a trial of the OX40 agonist ivuxolimab. CDR3 bases: TGTGCCAGTAGTATTGCTAGCGCGCAGTATTTT. Its protein product is CASSIASAQYF.